The 28 T cell receptor beta chains listed next were all sequenced from one sample in a study of T cells in localized non-small cell lung cancer. The table came from immunoSEQ multiplex PCR; TCRdb's copy has only in-frame clones and leaves some out. The data contain around 36,000 clones, 81% of them singletons. The source material was peripheral blood mononuclear cells, sampled before any cancer treatment. The receptors originated from a male donor aged 60 or over with stage II lung adenocarcinoma.

V is TRBV30 and J is TRBJ1-5; D is uncertain. The CDR3 length is 12 residues. Trimming pared 2 bases from V and 10 bases from J, leaving 12 bases between. Germline values: CDR1 GTSNPN, CDR2 SVGIG (reference sequence). CDR3 DNA: TGTGCCTGGAGTAAAAGAAGTTTACCCCAGCATTTT. It codes for CAWSKRSLPQHF.

DNA for the CDR3: TGTGCCAGCAGAGCGGGACAGGGATACACAGATACGCAGTATTTT. This encodes CASRAGQGYTDTQYF. This chain uses TRBV6-1 with TRBJ2-3, with 9 bases aligning to TRBD1. The CDR3 length is 15 residues. With 6 bases clipped from V and 2 bases from J, the junction kept 6 bases outside the gene matches. Germline CDR1 MNHNS, CDR2 SASEGT.

V and J are TRBV7-8 and TRBJ1-4; perhaps TRBD1 as D (6 bases). The length of the CDR3 is 12 residues. Germline CDR1 and CDR2: SGHVS and FQNEAQ. The CDR3 DNA reads as TGTGCTATAGGGGGACGGGGTGAAAAACTGTTTTTT. Translated: CAIGGRGEKLFF.

The V call is TRBV5-1, the J call TRBJ2-6; no clear D gene. Germline CDR1 SGHRS, CDR2 YFSETQ. The CDR3 contains 15 residues. Trimming shortened V by 0 bases and J by 6 bases, and 10 bases separated the two germline ends. The CDR3 DNA reads as TGCGCCAGCAGCTTGGGGCTGCGCGAGGCCAACGTCCTGACTTTC. Protein sequence: CASSLGLREANVLTF.

The genes are TRBV2 and TRBJ1-1; D ambiguous. The CDR3 totals 12 residues. The V gene lost 3 bases and the J gene lost 1 base, with 3 bases spanning the gap. Germline V CDR1 and CDR2: SNHLY, FYNNEI. The CDR3 DNA reads as TGTGCCAGCAGTGATCAGAACACTGAAGCTTTCTTT. It specifies CASSDQNTEAFF.

This rearrangement joins TRBV6-5 to TRBJ1-5; TRBD1 matches at 8 bases. Germline trimming cut 6 bases from V and 7 bases from J; bases unmatched to any gene: 8. Per the germline V gene, CDR1 is MNHEY and CDR2 is SVGAGI. The CDR3 has 14 residues. The CDR3 DNA reads as TGTGCCAGCAGCCACGACAGGGGAATCCAGCCCCAGCATTTT. Its protein is CASSHDRGIQPQHF.

CDR3 DNA sequence: TGTGCCAGCAGCTTAAGAGACAGGGGCGATACGCAGTATTTT. Protein sequence: CASSLRDRGDTQYF. V is TRBV11-3 and J is TRBJ2-3; 8 bases agree with TRBD1. The CDR3 sequence is 14 residues long. V lost 2 bases and J lost 6; bases outside the gene matches: 4. The germline V gene encodes CDR1 SGHNT and CDR2 YENEEA.

The rearrangement joins TRBV27 to TRBJ1-5; TRBD1 agrees at 8 bases. The germline V gene encodes CDR1 MNHEY and CDR2 SMNVEV (reference sequence). This CDR3 is 14 amino acids long. The ends lost 3 bases at V and 5 bases at J; junction bases unmatched: 3. DNA for the CDR3: TGTGCCAGCAGTTTCCAGGGGGCAGATCAGCCCCAGCATTTT. Amino acid sequence: CASSFQGADQPQHF.

The rearrangement uses TRBV6-5 and TRBJ2-2, with no clear D. Trimming left V 0 bases short and J 5 bases short, with 7 bases between. The CDR3 loop spans 14 amino acids. Per the germline V gene, CDR1 is MNHEY and CDR2 is SVGAGI. CDR3 sequence reads: CASSYSGRTGELFF. CDR3 nucleotides: TGTGCCAGCAGTTACTCGGGCCGGACCGGGGAGCTGTTTTTT.

A single count supports this clone. This rearrangement joins TRBV11-3 to TRBJ2-5; the D gene could be TRBD1 or TRBD2 (6 bases each). The ends were cut back, 5 bases at V and 5 bases at J, with 9 bases in the middle. The germline gives CDR1 SGHNT, CDR2 YENEEA. The CDR3 runs to 12 residues. This CDR3 is CASSEGGETQYF. The CDR3 coding sequence is TGTGCCAGCAGCGAAGGGGGGGAGACCCAGTACTTC.

V and J are TRBV30 and TRBJ1-6, with D hard to call. Trimming removed 1 base at V and 14 bases at J, with 15 bases between. The germline CDR1 and CDR2 sequences are GTSNPN and SVGIG (reference sequence). CDR3 length: 13 residues. DNA for the CDR3: TGTGCCTGGAGTGACAGTCGAATCCCAACCCTCCACTTT. It encodes CAWSDSRIPTLHF.

The V gene is TRBV18, the J gene TRBJ1-1; D unresolved. Germline CDR1 reads KGHSH; CDR2 reads LQKENI. Trimming cost V 6 bases and J 3 bases, with 11 bases left between them. The CDR3 covers 13 residues. In nucleotides, the CDR3 is TGTGCCAGCTCCCTGCGCGGGGACACTGAAGCTTTCTTT. This sequence encodes CASSLRGDTEAFF.

The V and J genes are TRBV5-6 and TRBJ2-1, with 10 bases lining up with TRBD1. CDR1 and CDR2 (germline): SGHDT, YYEEEE. With 1 base clipped from V and 6 bases from J, the junction kept 4 bases outside the gene matches. This CDR3 region has 15 residues. CDR3 residues: CASSLIGQGVNEQFF. CDR3 coding DNA: TGTGCCAGCAGCTTGATTGGACAGGGGGTCAATGAGCAGTTCTTC. Complete variable domain (other parts from reference TRBV5-6 and TRBJ2-1): DAGVTQSPTHLIKTRGQQVTLRCSPKSGHDTVSWYQQALGQGPQFIFQYYEEEERQRGNFPDRFSGHQFPNYSSELNVNALLLGDSALYLCASSLIGQGVNEQFFGPGTRLTVL.

The chain carries TRBV5-4 and TRBJ2-3; D unresolved. The V end lost 9 bases, the J end lost 1 base, and 15 bases lay between the germline ends. This CDR3 has 14 residues. CDR1 is SGHNT, CDR2 YYREEE, per germline (reference sequence). CDR3 loop: CATAKAERTDTQYF. CDR3 DNA: TGTGCCACCGCCAAAGCAGAGCGCACAGATACGCAGTATTTT.

The V gene is TRBV30, the J gene TRBJ2-7, with D tentatively TRBD2 (5 bases). The germline CDR1 and CDR2 sequences are GTSNPN and SVGIG (reference sequence). The CDR3 runs 12 residues. The V and J ends lost 7 bases and 6 bases respectively, with 16 bases between them. CDR3 sequence (DNA): TGTGCCTCCGGCGGACTCCCGAGCGAGCAGTACTTC. Protein product: CASGGLPSEQYF. Together with reference TRBV30 and TRBJ2-7, the CDR3 gives the full variable domain: SQTIHQWPATLVQPVGSPLSLECTVEGTSNPNLYWYRQAAGRGLQLLFYSVGIGQISSEVPQNLSASRPQDRQFILSSKKLLLSDSGFYLCASGGLPSEQYFGPGTRLTVT.

V usage is TRBV28 and J usage is TRBJ1-2, with 9 bases identical to TRBD1. Germline loops: CDR1 MDHEN, CDR2 SYDVKM. The junction had 14 bases not matched to a gene; V was cut back by 5 bases and J by 1 base. This CDR3 has 18 residues. CDR3 coding DNA: TGTGCCAGCAGTGTTCAACCGGGACAGGGCCAAGGTAACTATGGCTACACCTTC. Amino acids: CASSVQPGQGQGNYGYTF.

The V call is TRBV7-9, the J call TRBJ2-1, with unresolved D. The CDR3 runs 16 residues. CDR1 and CDR2 from the germline V gene are SEHNR and FQNEAQ (reference sequence). Between the trimmed V and J ends, which lost 5 bases and 0 bases, there was a span of 14 bases. CDR3 protein: CASSRSGRSSYNEQFF. The CDR3 DNA follows: TGTGCCAGCAGCCGATCAGGCCGAAGCTCCTACAATGAGCAGTTCTTC.

The chain has TRBV27 and TRBJ2-1; 9 nucleotides agree with TRBD2. CDR1 and CDR2 (germline): MNHEY, SMNVEV (reference sequence). Germline trimming cut 1 base from V and 6 bases from J; bases unmatched to any gene: 7. The CDR3 length is 16 residues. CDR3 region: CASSLFSGSEGNEQFF. CDR3 nucleotide sequence: TGTGCCAGCAGTTTATTTAGCGGGAGCGAGGGCAATGAGCAGTTCTTC.

The V gene is TRBV5-5, the J gene TRBJ2-1, with 7 bases that match TRBD2. CDR3 length equals 15 residues. With V trimmed by 4 bases and J by 7 bases, 11 bases remained unmatched. From germline, CDR1 is SGHKS and CDR2 YYEKEE (reference sequence). The CDR3 DNA reads as TGTGCCAGCAGCCCTCGGGGCGGGAGTGTGAATGAGCAGTTCTTC. This sequence encodes CASSPRGGSVNEQFF.

This sequence joins TRBV7-2 and TRBJ2-3; unclear D gene. Germline V CDR1 and CDR2: SGHTA, FQGNSA. Between the trimmed V and J ends, which lost 5 bases and 2 bases, there was a span of 11 bases. This CDR3 comprises 14 residues. This chain's CDR3 is CASSRTAVTDTQYF. The CDR3 DNA sequence: TGTGCCAGCAGCCGCACGGCAGTCACAGATACGCAGTATTTT.

This clone was observed a few times. The genes are TRBV27 and TRBJ1-1; D gene uncertain. The CDR3 totals 12 residues. Trimming removed 4 bases at V and 11 bases at J, with 14 bases between. Germline assignment: CDR1 MNHEY and CDR2 SMNVEV (reference sequence). CDR3 nucleotides: TGTGCCAGCAGTTCGCCACCTGGAGGTGCTTTCTTT. Amino acid sequence: CASSSPPGGAFF.

The V gene is TRBV28, the J gene TRBJ1-2; tentative D call: TRBD1 (5 bases). This CDR3 has 12 residues. Germline CDR1 is MDHEN and CDR2 is SYDVKM. V dropped 7 bases and J dropped 7 bases, with 13 bases sitting between them. The CDR3 loop reads CASTPGGAGYTF. In DNA, the CDR3 is TGTGCCAGCACCCCTGGCGGGGCTGGCTACACCTTC.

The chain combines TRBV5-6 with TRBJ1-1, with D possibly being TRBD1 (5 bases). V was trimmed by 4 bases and J by 0 bases, leaving 13 bases between them. Germline V gene data show CDR1 as SGHDT and CDR2 as YYEEEE. The CDR3 spans 15 residues. CDR3 bases: TGTGCCAGCAGCCTGGGACGATTAATGAACACTGAAGCTTTCTTT. Translated, it gives CASSLGRLMNTEAFF. The complete variable domain, with remaining parts taken from reference TRBV5-6 and TRBJ1-1, reads DAGVTQSPTHLIKTRGQQVTLRCSPKSGHDTVSWYQQALGQGPQFIFQYYEEEERQRGNFPDRFSGHQFPNYSSELNVNALLLGDSALYLCASSLGRLMNTEAFFGQGTRLTVV.

J is TRBJ2-5 and V is TRBV9; D is perhaps TRBD1 (6 bases). CDR1 is SGDLS and CDR2 is YYNGEE in the germline V gene. V gave up 0 bases and J gave up 2 bases, with 11 bases separating them. The CDR3 runs 15 residues. CDR3 sequence reads: CASSVAGQLQETQYF. The CDR3 DNA reads as TGTGCCAGCAGCGTAGCTGGACAGCTGCAAGAGACCCAGTACTTC.

The V gene is TRBV28, the J gene TRBJ1-5; the D is unclear. Looked up from germline, CDR1 is MDHEN and CDR2 is SYDVKM. V gave up 3 bases and J gave up 4 bases, with 13 bases separating them. The CDR3 contains 15 residues. The CDR3 region is CASSFQRATNQPQHF. The CDR3 DNA reads TGTGCCAGCAGTTTCCAAAGGGCAACTAATCAGCCCCAGCATTTT. Variable domain in full (rest from reference TRBV28 and TRBJ1-5): DVKVTQSSRYLVKRTGEKVFLECVQDMDHENMFWYRQDPGLGLRLIYFSYDVKMKEKGDIPEGYSVSREKKERFSLILESASTNQTSMYLCASSFQRATNQPQHFGDGTRLSIL.

The chain is built from TRBV6-6 and TRBJ2-4, with a possible D match to TRBD2 (6 bases). The CDR3 contains 14 residues. CDR1 is MNHNY, CDR2 SVGAGI, per germline (reference sequence). Trimming took off 4 bases at V and 1 base at J, with 8 bases between the two ends. CDR3 residues: CASSLGRAKNIQYF. Here the CDR3 DNA reads TGTGCCAGCAGTTTAGGGAGGGCCAAAAACATTCAGTACTTC.

On this clone: The identical CDR3 is also encoded by other nucleotide sequences in the sample. The CDR3 sequence: CASSLVISGRRDEQFF. CDR3 sequence (DNA): TGTGCCAGCAGCTTAGTTATTAGCGGAAGACGAGATGAGCAGTTCTTC. The chain employs TRBV7-6 and TRBJ2-1; tentatively, D is TRBD2 (6 bases). V lost 1 base to trimming and J lost 8 bases, with 18 bases between them. CDR1 and CDR2 from the germline V gene are SGHVS and FNYEAQ. The CDR3 spans 16 residues.

This chain uses TRBV19 with TRBJ1-6; the D gene is possibly TRBD1 (6 bases). This CDR3 comprises 15 residues. Germline loops: CDR1 LNHDA, CDR2 SQIVND (reference sequence). The V end was cut by 8 bases, the J end by 0 bases, with 11 bases between. In DNA, the CDR3 is TGTGCCAGTCGCCAGGGGAGCTCCTATAATTCACCCCTCCACTTT. Amino acids: CASRQGSSYNSPLHF.